This T cell receptor beta chain was observed in a study of radiotherapy plus CTLA-4 blockade in lung cancer. Findings and limits, study-wide: Blood-borne expansion of tumor-derived TCR clones followed radiotherapy plus ipilimumab.

The CDR3 is 13 residues long. The V gene lost 0 bases and the J gene lost 6 bases, with 9 bases spanning the gap. Germline V gene sequence: CDR1 SGHRS, CDR2 YFSETQ. Profiled with immunoSEQ multiplex PCR; TCRdb holds only in-frame clones, not every one. This table has tens of thousands of clones, roughly 85% appearing once. Turning to this clone: Its antigen is currently unknown.

V usage is TRBV5-1 and J usage is TRBJ1-1; D perhaps matches TRBD1 (6 bases). The TCR comes from a human donor with non-small cell lung cancer who had a complete response to radiotherapy plus ipilimumab. Sequences were derived from peripheral blood, sampled from a patient treated with radiotherapy plus ipilimumab. In nucleotides, the CDR3 is TGCGCCAGCAGCTTGGAACAGGGTCCTGAAGCTTTCTTT. It specifies CASSLEQGPEAFF.